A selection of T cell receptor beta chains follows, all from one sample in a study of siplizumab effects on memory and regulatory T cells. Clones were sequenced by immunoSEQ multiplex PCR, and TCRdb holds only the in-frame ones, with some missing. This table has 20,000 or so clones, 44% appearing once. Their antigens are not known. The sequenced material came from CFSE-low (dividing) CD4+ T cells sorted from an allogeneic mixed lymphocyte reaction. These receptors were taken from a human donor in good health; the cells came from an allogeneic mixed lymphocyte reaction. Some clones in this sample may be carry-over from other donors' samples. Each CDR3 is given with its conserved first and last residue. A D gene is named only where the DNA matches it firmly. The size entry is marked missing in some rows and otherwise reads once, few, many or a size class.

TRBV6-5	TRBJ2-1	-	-	CASSSWGYNEQFF	TGTGCCAGCAGTTCCTGGGGGTACAATGAGCAGTTCTTC
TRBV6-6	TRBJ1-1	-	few	CASSYRQGGSEAFF	TGTGCCAGCAGTTACAGGCAGGGTGGGTCTGAAGCTTTCTTT
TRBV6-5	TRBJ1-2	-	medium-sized	CASSHITYGYTF	TGTGCCAGCAGTCACATCACCTATGGCTACACCTTC
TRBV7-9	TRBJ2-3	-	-	CASSSTGFSTDTQYF	TGTGCCAGCAGCTCGACGGGGTTCAGCACAGATACGCAGTATTTT
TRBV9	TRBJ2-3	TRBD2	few	CASSVGVASGSTDTQYF	TGTGCCAGCAGCGTAGGGGTGGCTAGCGGTAGCACAGATACGCAGTATTTT
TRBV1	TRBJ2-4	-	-	CTSSQHNRTSGRGENIQYF	TGCACCAGCAGCCAGCATAATCGGACTAGCGGGAGAGGGGAAAACATTCAGTACTTC
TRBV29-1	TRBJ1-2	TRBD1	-	CSVEDGTGNF	TGCAGCGTTGAAGATGGGACAGGCAACTTC
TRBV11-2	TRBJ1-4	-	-	CASSLGGAQGEKLFF	TGTGCCAGCAGCTTAGGGGGGGCGCAGGGTGAAAAACTGTTTTTT
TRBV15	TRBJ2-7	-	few	CATSRAVGLSYEQYF	TGTGCCACCAGCAGAGCGGTAGGCCTATCCTACGAGCAGTACTTC
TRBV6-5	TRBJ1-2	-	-	CASSYFTGFKHYGYTF	TGTGCCAGCAGTTACTTCACCGGGTTTAAGCACTATGGCTACACCTTC
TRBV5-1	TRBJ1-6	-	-	CASSSGTNNSPLHF	TGCGCCAGCAGCTCCGGGACTAATAATTCACCCCTCCACTTT
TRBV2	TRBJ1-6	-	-	CASSDLGRDNSPLHF	TGTGCCAGCAGTGACCTGGGGCGAGATAATTCACCCCTCCACTTT
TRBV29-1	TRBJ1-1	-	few	CSVKGQGNTEAFF	TGCAGCGTTAAGGGTCAGGGAAACACTGAAGCTTTCTTT
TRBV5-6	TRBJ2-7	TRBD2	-	CASSPGGHLFSYEQYF	TGTGCCAGCAGCCCGGGAGGACACCTATTCTCCTACGAGCAGTACTTC
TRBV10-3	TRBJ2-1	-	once	CAISGSRVREQFF	TGTGCCATCAGTGGGTCGAGAGTACGTGAGCAGTTCTTC